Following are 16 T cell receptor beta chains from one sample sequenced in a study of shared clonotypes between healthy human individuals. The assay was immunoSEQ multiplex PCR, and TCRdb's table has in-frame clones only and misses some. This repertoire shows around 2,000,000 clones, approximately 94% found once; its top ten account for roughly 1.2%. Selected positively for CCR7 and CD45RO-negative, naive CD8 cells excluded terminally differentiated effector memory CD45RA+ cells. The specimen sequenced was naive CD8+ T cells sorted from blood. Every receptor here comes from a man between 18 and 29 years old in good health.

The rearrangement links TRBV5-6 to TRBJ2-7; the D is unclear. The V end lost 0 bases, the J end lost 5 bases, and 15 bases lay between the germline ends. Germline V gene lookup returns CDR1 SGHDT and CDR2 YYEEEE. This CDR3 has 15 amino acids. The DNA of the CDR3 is TGTGCCAGCAGCTTGGAAGCCTCCCAGGTCAACGAGCAGTACTTC. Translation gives CASSLEASQVNEQYF.

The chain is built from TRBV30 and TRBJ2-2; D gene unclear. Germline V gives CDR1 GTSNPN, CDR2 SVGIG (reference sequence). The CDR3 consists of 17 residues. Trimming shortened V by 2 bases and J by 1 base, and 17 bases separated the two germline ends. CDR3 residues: CAWSPFWGLQNTGELFF. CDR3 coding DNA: TGTGCCTGGAGTCCCTTCTGGGGATTGCAGAACACCGGGGAGCTGTTTTTT.

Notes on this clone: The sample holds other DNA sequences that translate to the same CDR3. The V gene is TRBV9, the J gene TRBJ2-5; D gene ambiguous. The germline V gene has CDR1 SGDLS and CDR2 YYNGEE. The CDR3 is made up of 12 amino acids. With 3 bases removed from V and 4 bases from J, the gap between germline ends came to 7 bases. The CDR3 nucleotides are TGTGCCAGCAGCGGAGTTGGAGAGACCCAGTACTTC. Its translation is CASSGVGETQYF.

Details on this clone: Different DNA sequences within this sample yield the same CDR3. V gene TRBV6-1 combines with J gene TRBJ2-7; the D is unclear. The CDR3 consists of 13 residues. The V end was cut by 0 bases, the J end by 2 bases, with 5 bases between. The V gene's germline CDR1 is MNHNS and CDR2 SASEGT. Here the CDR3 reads CASSEAPTYEQYF. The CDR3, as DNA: TGTGCCAGCAGTGAAGCCCCCACCTACGAGCAGTACTTC.

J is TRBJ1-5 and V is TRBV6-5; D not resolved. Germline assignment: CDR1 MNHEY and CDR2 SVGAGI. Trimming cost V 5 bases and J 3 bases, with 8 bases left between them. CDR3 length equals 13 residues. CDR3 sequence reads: CASSAGHNQPQHF. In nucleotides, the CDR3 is TGTGCCAGCAGTGCGGGCCACAATCAGCCCCAGCATTTT.

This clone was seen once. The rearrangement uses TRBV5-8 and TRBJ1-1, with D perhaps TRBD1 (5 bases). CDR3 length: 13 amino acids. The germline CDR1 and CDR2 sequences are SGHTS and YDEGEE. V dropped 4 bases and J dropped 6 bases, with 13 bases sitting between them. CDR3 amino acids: CASSLGVWAEAFF. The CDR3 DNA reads TGTGCCAGCAGCCTGGGGGTGTGGGCTGAAGCTTTCTTT.

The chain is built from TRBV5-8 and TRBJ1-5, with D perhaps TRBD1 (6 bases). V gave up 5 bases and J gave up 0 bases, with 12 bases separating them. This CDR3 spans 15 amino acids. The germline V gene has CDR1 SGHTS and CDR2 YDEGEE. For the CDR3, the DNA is TGTGCCAGCAGTACCGGGACACTTAGCAATCAGCCCCAGCATTTT. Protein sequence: CASSTGTLSNQPQHF.

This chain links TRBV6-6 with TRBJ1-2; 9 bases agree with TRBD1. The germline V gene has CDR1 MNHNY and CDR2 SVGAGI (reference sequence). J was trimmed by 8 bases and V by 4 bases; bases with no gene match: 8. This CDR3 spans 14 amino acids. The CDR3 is CASSSFGTGQGYTF. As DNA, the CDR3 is TGTGCCAGCAGTTCCTTCGGGACAGGGCAAGGCTACACCTTC.

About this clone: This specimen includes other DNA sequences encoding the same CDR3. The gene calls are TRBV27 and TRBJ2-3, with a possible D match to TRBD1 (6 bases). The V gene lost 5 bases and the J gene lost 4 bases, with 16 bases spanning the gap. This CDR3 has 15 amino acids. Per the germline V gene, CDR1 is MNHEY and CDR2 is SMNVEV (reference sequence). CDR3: CASSPLAGEPDTQYF. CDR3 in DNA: TGTGCCAGCAGTCCACTGGCAGGGGAACCAGATACGCAGTATTTT.

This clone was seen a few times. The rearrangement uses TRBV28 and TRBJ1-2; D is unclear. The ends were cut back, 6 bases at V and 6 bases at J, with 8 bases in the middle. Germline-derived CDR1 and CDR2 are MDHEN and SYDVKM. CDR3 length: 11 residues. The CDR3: CASRFRDGYTF. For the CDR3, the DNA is TGTGCCAGCAGGTTCCGGGATGGCTACACCTTC.

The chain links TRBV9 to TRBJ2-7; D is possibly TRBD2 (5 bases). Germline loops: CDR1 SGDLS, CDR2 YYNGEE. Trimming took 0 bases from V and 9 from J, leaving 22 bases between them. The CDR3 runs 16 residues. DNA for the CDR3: TGTGCCAGCAGCGTAGGCAAGGGAGTTGGTCTCGTGGGGCAGTACTTC. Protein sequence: CASSVGKGVGLVGQYF.

The chain's CDR3 is CASSRYRDNSPLHF. The CDR3 DNA is TGTGCCAGCAGCCGTTACAGGGACAATTCACCCCTCCACTTT. The J gene is TRBJ1-6, the V gene TRBV11-2; weak D call: TRBD1 (6 bases). Germline CDR1 SGHAT, CDR2 FQNNGV. This CDR3 spans 14 amino acids. With 5 bases removed from V and 7 bases from J, the gap between germline ends came to 12 bases. Filled out from reference TRBV11-2 and TRBJ1-6, the complete variable domain reads EAGVAQSPRYKIIEKRQSVAFWCNPISGHATLYWYQQILGQGPKLLIQFQNNGVVDDSQLPKDRFSAERLKGVDSTLKIQPAKLEDSAVYLCASSRYRDNSPLHFGNGTRLTVT.

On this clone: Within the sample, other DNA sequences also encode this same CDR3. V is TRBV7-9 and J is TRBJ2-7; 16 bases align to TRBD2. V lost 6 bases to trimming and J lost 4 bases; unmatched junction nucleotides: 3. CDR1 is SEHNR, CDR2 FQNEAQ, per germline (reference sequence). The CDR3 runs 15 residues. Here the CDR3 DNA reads TGTGCCAGCAGTTCGGGACTAGCGGGAGGGTACGAGCAGTACTTC. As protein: CASSSGLAGGYEQYF.

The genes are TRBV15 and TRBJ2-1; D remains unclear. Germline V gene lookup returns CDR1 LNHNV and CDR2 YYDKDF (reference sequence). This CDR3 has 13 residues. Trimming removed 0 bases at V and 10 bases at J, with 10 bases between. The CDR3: CATSRDFLGEQFF. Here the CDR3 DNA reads TGTGCCACCAGCAGAGACTTCTTGGGGGAGCAGTTCTTC. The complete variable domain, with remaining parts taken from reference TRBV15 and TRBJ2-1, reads DAMVIQNPRYQVTQFGKPVTLSCSQTLNHNVMYWYQQKSSQAPKLLFHYYDKDFNNEADTPDNFQSRRPNTSFCFLDIRSPGLGDTAMYLCATSRDFLGEQFFGPGTRLTVL.

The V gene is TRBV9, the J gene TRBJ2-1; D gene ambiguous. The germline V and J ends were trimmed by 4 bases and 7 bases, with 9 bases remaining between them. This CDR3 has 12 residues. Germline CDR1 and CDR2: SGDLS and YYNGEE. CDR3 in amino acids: CASSPSVNEQFF. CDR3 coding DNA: TGTGCCAGCAGCCCCTCAGTGAATGAGCAGTTCTTC.

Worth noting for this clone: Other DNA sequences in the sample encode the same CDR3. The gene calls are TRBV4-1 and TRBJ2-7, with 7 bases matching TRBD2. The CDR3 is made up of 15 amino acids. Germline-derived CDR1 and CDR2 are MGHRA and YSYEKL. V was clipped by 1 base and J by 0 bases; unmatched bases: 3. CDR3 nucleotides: TGCGCCAGCAGCCAAGTTGGCGGGAGCTCCTACGAGCAGTACTTC. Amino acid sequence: CASSQVGGSSYEQYF.